The rows below give T cell receptor beta chains drawn from one sample of a study of shared clonotypes between healthy human individuals. Here immunoSEQ multiplex PCR was the method, and the copy in TCRdb shows in-frame clones only, minus some. The table includes approximately 530,000 clones, more than 95% detected once. The specimen was naive CD4+ T cells sorted from blood. The receptors here all came from a woman aged 25 to 39 in good health. The CDR3 runs from the conserved cysteine through the conserved F or W. The order of the fields is V gene, J gene, clone size, D gene, CDR3 DNA, CDR3 protein. D genes are given only for firm matches. A row's size may be missing; if present it is once, few, many or a size class.

v_call: TRBV28; j_call: TRBJ2-3; clone_size: -; d_call: TRBD1; cdr3_nt: TGTGCCAGCAGAGTCCGCCAGGGGGCCACAGATACGCAGTATTTT; cdr3_aa: CASRVRQGATDTQYF
v_call: TRBV7-9; j_call: TRBJ1-4; clone_size: -; d_call: -; cdr3_nt: TGTGCCAGCAGCCCAGGTCGGGGGATTTCTTGGGAAAAACTGTTTTTT; cdr3_aa: CASSPGRGISWEKLFF
v_call: TRBV12-2; j_call: TRBJ2-2; clone_size: -; d_call: -; cdr3_nt: TGTGCAAGTCGCGCTTGGACTCTCGGGGAGCTGTTTTTT; cdr3_aa: CASRAWTLGELFF
v_call: TRBV19; j_call: TRBJ2-7; clone_size: -; d_call: TRBD2; cdr3_nt: TGTGCCAGTAGTATCGCCGGACTAGGCTGGTACGAGCAGTACTTC; cdr3_aa: CASSIAGLGWYEQYF
v_call: TRBV7-9; j_call: TRBJ2-7; clone_size: -; d_call: -; cdr3_nt: TGTGCCAGCAGCCCCGTTGATCGTGAGCAGTACTTC; cdr3_aa: CASSPVDREQYF
v_call: TRBV5-4; j_call: TRBJ2-1; clone_size: -; d_call: -; cdr3_nt: TGTGCCAGCAGCCCCCCTAGGCCCTTGGTCAATGAGCAGTTCTTC; cdr3_aa: CASSPPRPLVNEQFF
v_call: TRBV27; j_call: TRBJ1-5; clone_size: -; d_call: -; cdr3_nt: TGTGCCAGCAGTTTATCTGGGCCCCACGGGGCCCAGCATTTT; cdr3_aa: CASSLSGPHGAQHF
v_call: TRBV5-1; j_call: TRBJ2-7; clone_size: -; d_call: -; cdr3_nt: TGCGCCAGCAGCCCTACAGCCCTTAGGGGCGCCTACGAGCAGTACTTC; cdr3_aa: CASSPTALRGAYEQYF
v_call: TRBV6-1; j_call: TRBJ2-7; clone_size: -; d_call: TRBD1; cdr3_nt: TGTGCCAGCAGGAACAGGGGGTCTGCCTACGAGCAGTACTTC; cdr3_aa: CASRNRGSAYEQYF
v_call: TRBV19; j_call: TRBJ2-3; clone_size: -; d_call: -; cdr3_nt: TGTGCCAGTAGCACCCGGGGTTGGGTTATAGATACGCAGTATTTT; cdr3_aa: CASSTRGWVIDTQYF
v_call: TRBV5-1; j_call: TRBJ2-1; clone_size: -; d_call: -; cdr3_nt: TGCGCCAGCTCCTTGGGGGACCCTTACAATGAGCAGTTCTTC; cdr3_aa: CASSLGDPYNEQFF
v_call: TRBV18; j_call: TRBJ1-2; clone_size: -; d_call: -; cdr3_nt: TGTGCCAGCTCACTAGGATTCACCCCCCAGGGTGATGGCTACACCTTC; cdr3_aa: CASSLGFTPQGDGYTF
v_call: TRBV14; j_call: TRBJ2-7; clone_size: once; d_call: -; cdr3_nt: TGTGCCAGCAGCCCAGTTGGAGCCCCCATAGGGCAGTACTTC; cdr3_aa: CASSPVGAPIGQYF